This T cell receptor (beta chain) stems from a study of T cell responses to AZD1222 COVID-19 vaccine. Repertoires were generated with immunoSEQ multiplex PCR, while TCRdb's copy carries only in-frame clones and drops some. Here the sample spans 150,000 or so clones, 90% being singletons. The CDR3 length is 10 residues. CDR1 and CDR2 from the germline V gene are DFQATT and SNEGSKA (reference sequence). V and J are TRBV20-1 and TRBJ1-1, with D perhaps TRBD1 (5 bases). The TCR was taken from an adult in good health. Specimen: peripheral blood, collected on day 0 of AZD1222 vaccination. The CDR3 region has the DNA TGCAAAGGGGCGGAGGCTGAAGCTTTCTTT. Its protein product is CKGAEAEAFF.